This TCR beta chain was captured by sequencing in a study of Ad26.COV2.S vaccination and SARS-CoV-2 variants. Germline V gene lookup returns CDR1 MNHEY and CDR2 SVGAGI. The length of the CDR3 is 12 residues. Study outcomes and limitations: The TCR breadth and depth analyses may have produced an underestimate of total T cell responses. Researchers reported similar non-spike TCR breadth in vaccine and placebo recipients. It was vaccine recipients, not placebo recipients, who had the higher spike-specific TCR breadth. In vaccinated individuals, spike-specific CD8+ and CD4+ T cell responses reportedly displayed substantial breadth.

TCRdb keeps only in-frame clones here, not all; method: immunoSEQ multiplex PCR. The sample includes about 350,000 clones, about 91% of them seen just once. In regard to this clone: Its antigen is unknown.

The sample in question was peripheral blood, obtained after recovery from COVID-19. This rearrangement joins TRBV6-5 to TRBJ1-1; 7 bases match TRBD1. The origin of this receptor is a human donor who had recovered from COVID-19. The CDR3 protein is CVISQGGTEAFF. The CDR3 DNA is TGTGTGATTTCTCAGGGGGGCACTGAAGCTTTCTTT.